This is a list of T cell receptor beta chains from one sample in a study of T cell responses to AZD1222 COVID-19 vaccine. Method: immunoSEQ multiplex PCR; TCRdb's copy keeps in-frame clones and lacks some. The sample carries approximately 110,000 clones, roughly 84% recorded once. The sample here was peripheral blood, taken on day 0 of AZD1222 vaccination. The origin of the receptors is an adult in good health. Each CDR3 is given with its conserved first and last residue.

cdr3_aa j_call v_call
CASSLAPDSPYGYTF TRBJ1-2 TRBV7-9
CASSQDAGTPYEQYF TRBJ2-7 TRBV3-1/TRBV3-2
CASSGLDRGPYDGYTF TRBJ1-2 TRBV19
CAIRATGGSGNTIYF TRBJ1-3 TRBV10-3
CSVEDTGGLFSLDTNEQFF TRBJ2-1 TRBV29-1
CASSSTTGRGGNTIYF TRBJ1-3 TRBV6-5
CASSLGGSGVNYNEQFF TRBJ2-1 TRBV5-1
CASSLDGQVYTDTQYF TRBJ2-3 TRBV5-1
CASSPRTAMNTEAFF TRBJ1-1 TRBV7-9
CASSPSAGGLEQFF TRBJ2-1 TRBV4-2
CASKGRNQIYGYTF TRBJ1-2 TRBV19
CASSELGQGNEKLFF TRBJ1-4 TRBV6-1
CASSLENQGMNTEAFF TRBJ1-1 TRBV5-1
CASSLGQGNEQFF TRBJ2-1 TRBV7-9
CAIPSQGHANYGYTF TRBJ1-2 TRBV10-3
CASTGAPSGNTIYF TRBJ1-3 TRBV9
CASQTLSRPGSAYNEQFF TRBJ2-1 TRBV18
CASSVDWIYNEQFF TRBJ2-1 TRBV9
CASSLAASGLRNEQFF TRBJ2-1 TRBV7-6
CASSRFPGQGAHSYGYTF TRBJ1-2 TRBV7-9
CASSSRGTAYNEQFF TRBJ2-1 TRBV5-1
CASSIGDFYGYTF TRBJ1-2 TRBV19
CASSLADRGEKSPLHF TRBJ1-6 TRBV7-6
CASSESQTSGGAGTQYF TRBJ2-5 TRBV6-1
CASSSGGVEQYF TRBJ2-7 TRBV11-3
CAIGRGRTDTQYF TRBJ2-3 TRBV12-3/TRBV12-4
CAIRTGQSYNEQFF TRBJ2-1 TRBV10-3
CASSKGAGGNTIYF TRBJ1-3 TRBV7-2
CASSLAETQYF TRBJ2-5 TRBV7-9
CASSPSQRGLYNEQFF TRBJ2-1 TRBV9
CASSLSSYEQYF TRBJ2-7 TRBV7-2
CASSPMGTNTGELFF TRBJ2-2 TRBV2
CASSTGTSGGAGDTQYF TRBJ2-3 TRBV7-2
CASSFGTANGYTF TRBJ1-2 TRBV12-3/TRBV12-4
CASSGTGSYGPGGEQYF TRBJ2-7 TRBV7-9
CASSYWTGGSPLHF TRBJ1-6 TRBV6-2/TRBV6-3
CATSSGETQVFF TRBJ1-1 TRBV27
CASSFQNTGELFF TRBJ2-2 TRBV6-5
CASSPSEGIYTIYF TRBJ1-3 TRBV18
CASSLGFESSSYEQYF TRBJ2-7 TRBV5-1
CASSQVTGTEAYEQYF TRBJ2-7 TRBV4-2
CASSPRGLVNTIYF TRBJ1-3 TRBV18
CASSQEARGAYEQYF TRBJ2-7 TRBV4-1
CASKANSGNTIYF TRBJ1-3 TRBV19
CASSSQRGGTDTQYF TRBJ2-3 TRBV11-3
CASSGQTYSNQPQHF TRBJ1-5 TRBV7-9